This T cell receptor (beta chain) originates from a study of beta chain features in type 1 diabetes. Study findings and constraints: Within each of all four CD4+ subsets, Type 1 diabetes patients had TCRB CDR3s that were moderately but significantly shorter.

The whole isolated RNA underwent reverse transcription, so sequencing captured expressed TCRB transcripts. The average output of naive, central memory and regulatory T cell samples was 3 million to 4 million reads. The method was immunoSEQ multiplex PCR; TCRdb's version includes in-frame clones alone and lacks a portion of them. The table has 400,000 to 500,000 clones, around 14% seen once. Heparinised blood was drawn once per donor, averaging roughly 0.11 L. Regarding this clone: Its antigen remains unknown.

The CDR3 consists of 19 residues. CDR1 and CDR2 from the germline V gene are KGHSH and LQKENI. The V gene end was trimmed by 2 bases and the J gene end by 2 bases; junction bases not matched to a gene: 9. The chain couples TRBV18 to TRBJ2-2; 12 bases are a match to TRBD2. The sequence was collected from a man in his thirties or forties in good health. The specimen was naive CD4+ T cells from blood. The CDR3 here is CASSPIPRLAGANTGELFF. CDR3 bases: TGTGCCAGCTCACCAATCCCCAGACTAGCGGGAGCCAACACCGGGGAGCTGTTTTTT. Variable domain in full (rest from reference TRBV18 and TRBJ2-2): NAGVMQNPRHLVRRRGQEARLRCSPMKGHSHVYWYRQLPEEGLKFMVYLQKENIIDESGMPKERFSAEFPKEGPSILRIQQVVRGDSAAYFCASSPIPRLAGANTGELFFGEGSRLTVL.